These 17 T cell receptor beta chains originate from one sample sequenced in a study of blood T cells in healthy people across ages. Using a J-beta primer mix together with a sample-barcoded 5' primer, a second PCR was run for roughly 7 to 12 cycles. TCRdb redid the calling of the 5' RACE reads with MiXCR, one entry per CDR3 protein. In the table there are about 830,000 distinct CDR3 sequences, around two thirds of which are singletons. Source material: blood. The receptors were sampled from a man between 25 and 39 years old in good health.

The V and J genes are TRBV7-7 and TRBJ2-5, with D unclear. This CDR3 contains 12 residues. V shed 5 bases and J shed 5 bases, with 9 bases lying between them. Per the germline V gene, CDR1 is SSHAT and CDR2 is FNYEAQ (reference sequence). The CDR3 DNA reads TGTGCCAGCAGCGACGCACAGGAGACCCAGTACTTC. Its protein product is CASSDAQETQYF.

This sequence joins TRBV6-2 or TRBV6-3 and TRBJ1-1; no clear D gene. Trimming removed 5 bases from V and 5 bases from J, with 15 bases in between. This CDR3 region has 14 residues. The germline gives CDR1 MNHEY, CDR2 SVGEGT. The chain's CDR3 is CASSAHGVETEAFF. In nucleotides, the CDR3 is TGTGCCAGCAGTGCCCACGGGGTGGAGACTGAAGCTTTCTTT.

The chain carries TRBV5-1 and TRBJ2-7, with D possibly being TRBD1 (5 bases). The V end was cut by 0 bases, the J end by 1 base, with 11 bases between. The CDR3 contains 15 residues. Germline CDR1 SGHRS, CDR2 YFSETQ. The CDR3 is CASSLESGPSYEQYF. The CDR3 nucleotides are TGCGCCAGCAGCTTGGAGTCAGGGCCTTCCTACGAGCAGTACTTC.

This clonotype was picked up a small number of times. The CDR3 sequence: CASSPGTRAYEQYF. The CDR3 DNA reads TGTGCCAGCAGTCCCGGGACTAGGGCCTACGAGCAGTACTTC. V is TRBV6-2 or TRBV6-3 and J is TRBJ2-5; 8 positions agree with TRBD2. The assigned J gene may be wrong: the sequence end matches TRBJ2-7 better. Germline assignment: CDR1 MNHEY and CDR2 SVGEGT. The CDR3 is 14 residues long.

J is TRBJ2-3 and V is TRBV28; 9 bases agree with TRBD2. V was pared by 6 bases and J by 0 bases, with 7 bases of the junction left unmatched. Germline loops: CDR1 MDHEN, CDR2 SYDVKM. CDR3 length: 16 amino acids. CDR3 coding DNA: TGTGCCAGCAGCTTAGATCTAGCGGGGAGCACAGATACGCAGTATTTT. Translating gives CASSLDLAGSTDTQYF.

The rearrangement joins TRBV12-3 or TRBV12-4 to TRBJ2-3; 8 nucleotides match TRBD2. Trimming at V came to 1 base and at J to 12 bases, leaving 0 bases not matched to a gene. The CDR3 is made up of 11 amino acids. The CDR3 DNA sequence: TGTGCCAGCAGTTTAGGGACTAGCCAGTATTTT. Its translation: CASSLGTSQYF.

V and J are TRBV7-2 and TRBJ2-5; 8 bases agree with TRBD2. The germline CDR1 and CDR2 sequences are SGHTA and FQGNSA. V was pared by 5 bases and J by 4 bases, with 6 bases of the junction left unmatched. The CDR3 is made up of 14 amino acids. The CDR3 DNA follows: TGTGCCAGCAGCGCCGGACTAGCATTAGAGACCCAGTACTTC. Its translation is CASSAGLALETQYF.

The chain couples TRBV14 to TRBJ2-5; D unclear. Germline CDR1 is SGHDN and CDR2 is FVKESK. The CDR3 covers 13 residues. V lost 5 bases and J 1 base, leaving 8 bases between the germline ends. The CDR3 here is CASSTQVQETQYF. In DNA, the CDR3 is TGTGCCAGCAGCACCCAGGTCCAAGAGACCCAGTACTTC. The whole variable domain, filled in from reference TRBV14 and TRBJ2-5, reads EAGVTQFPSHSVIEKGQTVTLRCDPISGHDNLYWYRRVMGKEIKFLLHFVKESKQDESGMPNNRFLAERTGGTYSTLKVQPAELEDSGVYFCASSTQVQETQYFGPGTRLLVL.

The chain carries TRBV10-3 and TRBJ2-5; TRBD1 matches 9 bases. Losses at the gene ends were 3 bases for V and 5 bases for J; bases not matched to a gene: 10. There are 16 residues in the CDR3. CDR1 and CDR2 (germline): ENHRY, SYGVKD. The CDR3: CAISDKTGGEGETQYF. CDR3 coding DNA: TGTGCCATCAGTGACAAGACAGGGGGGGAAGGGGAGACCCAGTACTTC.

This rearrangement joins TRBV12-3 or TRBV12-4 to TRBJ2-7, with TRBD1 as a possible D gene (5 bases). The V end was cut by 2 bases, the J end by 1 base, with 9 bases between. This CDR3 comprises 14 residues. In DNA, the CDR3 is TGTGCCAGCAGTTTAAACACAGGTTCCTACGAGCAGTACTTC. Protein sequence: CASSLNTGSYEQYF.

This clonotype was recorded a few times. The rearrangement uses TRBV6-5 and TRBJ2-7; 9 positions agree with TRBD1. The CDR3 extends over 15 amino acids. V gave up 5 bases and J gave up 3 bases; unmatched junction bases: 8. CDR1 and CDR2 from the germline V gene are MNHEY and SVGAGI. The CDR3, as DNA: TGTGCCAGCAGTCCCTACCGGACAGGGGTCTACGAGCAGTACTTC. Translated, it gives CASSPYRTGVYEQYF.

Notes on this clonotype: A junction boundary mismatches the germline segment, possibly from a read error. V and J are TRBV2 and TRBJ1-5, with TRBD1 identical over 8 bases. This CDR3 is 14 amino acids long. Per germline, CDR1 SNHLY and CDR2 FYNNEI. CDR3 amino acids: CVSSEGDRNQPQHF. CDR3 nucleotides: TGTGTCAGCAGTGAAGGGGACAGGAATCAGCCCCAGCATTTT.

This chain links TRBV12-3 or TRBV12-4 with TRBJ2-5; the D is unclear. This CDR3 has 13 amino acids. Trimming removed 5 bases at V and 7 bases at J, with 14 bases between. The chain's CDR3 is CASSPEPPGTQYF. Written as DNA, the CDR3 is TGTGCCAGCAGTCCAGAACCCCCCGGGACCCAGTACTTC.

The chain carries TRBV2 and TRBJ1-5, with D uncertain. Germline V lookup: CDR1 SNHLY, CDR2 FYNNEI. CDR3 length: 15 amino acids. V was cut by 1 base and J by 0 bases, with 7 bases left in between. CDR3 coding DNA: TGTGCCAGCAGTGAAGATAGGTCTAGCAATCAGCCCCAGCATTTT. Protein sequence: CASSEDRSSNQPQHF.

A few counts support this clonotype. The chain links TRBV12-3 or TRBV12-4 to TRBJ1-2; the D gene is possibly TRBD1 (5 bases). V was trimmed by 5 bases and J by 4 bases, leaving 11 bases between them. CDR3 size: 13 residues. CDR3 sequence (DNA): TGTGCCAGCAGTCCATCCAGGGTCTATGGCTACACCTTC. Residues: CASSPSRVYGYTF.

This clonotype was seen only a few times. This chain connects TRBV4-2 to TRBJ2-7; D might be TRBD1 or TRBD2, each matching 5 bases. V lost 1 base and J lost 1, with 17 bases in between. This CDR3 has 17 residues. Germline CDR1 reads LGHNA; CDR2 reads YNFKEQ. CDR3 sequence: CASSQVWLGEISYEQYF. CDR3 coding DNA: TGTGCCAGCAGCCAAGTTTGGCTGGGGGAAATTTCCTACGAGCAGTACTTC.

The CDR3 region is CASSDRSISSQPQHF. In DNA form, the CDR3 reads TGTGCCAGCAGCGACCGGTCCATTTCATCCCAGCCCCAGCATTTT. The rearrangement links TRBV6-2 or TRBV6-3 to TRBJ1-5; D is unclear. The CDR3 totals 15 residues. Trimming pared 6 bases from V and 7 bases from J, leaving 19 bases between. Germline values: CDR1 MNHEY, CDR2 SVGEGT.